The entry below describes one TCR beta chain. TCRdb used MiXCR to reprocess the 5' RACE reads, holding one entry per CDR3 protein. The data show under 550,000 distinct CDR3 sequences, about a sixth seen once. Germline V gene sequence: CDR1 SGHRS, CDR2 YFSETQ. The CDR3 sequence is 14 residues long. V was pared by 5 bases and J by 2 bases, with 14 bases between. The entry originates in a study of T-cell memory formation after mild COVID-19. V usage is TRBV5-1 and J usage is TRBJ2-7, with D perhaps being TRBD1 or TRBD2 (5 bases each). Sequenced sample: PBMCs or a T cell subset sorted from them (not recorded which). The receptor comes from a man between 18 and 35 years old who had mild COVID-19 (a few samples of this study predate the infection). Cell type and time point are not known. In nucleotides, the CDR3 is TGCGCCAGCAGATCGACAGTGGGGGCCTACGAGCAGTACTTC. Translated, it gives CASRSTVGAYEQYF.